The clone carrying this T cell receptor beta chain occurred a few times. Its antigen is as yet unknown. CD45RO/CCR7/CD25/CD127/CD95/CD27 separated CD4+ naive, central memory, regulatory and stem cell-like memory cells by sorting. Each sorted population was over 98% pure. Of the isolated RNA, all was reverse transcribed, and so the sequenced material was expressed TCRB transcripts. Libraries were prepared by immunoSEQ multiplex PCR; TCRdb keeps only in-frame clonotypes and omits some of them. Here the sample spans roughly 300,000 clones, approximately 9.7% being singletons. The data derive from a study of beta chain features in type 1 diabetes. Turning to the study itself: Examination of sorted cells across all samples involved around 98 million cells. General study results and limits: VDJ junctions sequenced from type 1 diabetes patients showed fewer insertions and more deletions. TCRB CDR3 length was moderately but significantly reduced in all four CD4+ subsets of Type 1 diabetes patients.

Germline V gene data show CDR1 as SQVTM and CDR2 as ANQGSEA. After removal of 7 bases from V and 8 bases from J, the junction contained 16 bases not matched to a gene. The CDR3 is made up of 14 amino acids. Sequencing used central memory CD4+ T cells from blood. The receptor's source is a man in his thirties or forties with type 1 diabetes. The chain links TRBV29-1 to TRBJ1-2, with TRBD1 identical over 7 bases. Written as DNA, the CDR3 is TGCAGCGCTCCTTCAGGGGGTGGTTCGGAGGGCTACACCTTC. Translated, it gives CSAPSGGGSEGYTF.